These 11 T cell receptor beta chains share one sample of origin, sequenced in a study of blood T cell repertoires in COVID-19. TCRdb's table, derived via immunoSEQ multiplex PCR, lists solely in-frame clones and lacks some. The data show 350,000 or so clones, 88% seen once. The specimen sequenced was PBMCs or T cells enriched from blood (not recorded which). Receptors originate from a woman aged 25 to 39 who had been exposed to COVID-19.

The chain is built from TRBV5-1 and TRBJ2-5; 8 nucleotides agree with TRBD1. CDR1 and CDR2 from the germline V gene are SGHRS and YFSETQ. Germline trimming cut 7 bases from V and 5 bases from J; bases unmatched to any gene: 19. The CDR3 is 17 residues long. The CDR3 DNA reads TGCGCCAGCCAAAAGGAGGAAAAGACAGGGGCGGGGGAGACCCAGTACTTC. This encodes CASQKEEKTGAGETQYF.

The rearrangement links TRBV6-5 to TRBJ2-7; TRBD1 is a possible D gene (6 bases). Trimming took 10 bases from V and 0 from J, leaving 19 bases between them. Germline loops: CDR1 MNHEY, CDR2 SVGAGI. The CDR3 runs 15 residues. The CDR3 DNA is TGTGCCACCGACGTCCTAACAGGGAGCTCCTACGAGCAGTACTTC. This gives the protein CATDVLTGSSYEQYF.

The rearrangement links TRBV14 to TRBJ2-1, with D perhaps matching TRBD2 (5 bases). CDR3 size: 14 residues. CDR1 and CDR2 from the germline V gene are SGHDN and FVKESK. Trimming stripped 9 bases from V and 0 bases from J, with 12 bases between. The CDR3 DNA reads as TGTGCCAGTGGACTGTCGAGCTCCTACAATGAGCAGTTCTTC. Amino acids: CASGLSSSYNEQFF.

The rearrangement links TRBV4-2 to TRBJ2-1; TRBD1 matches at 7 bases. The CDR3 loop spans 17 amino acids. Germline trimming cut 1 base from V and 3 bases from J; bases unmatched to any gene: 9. Looked up from germline, CDR1 is LGHNA and CDR2 is YNFKEQ. The CDR3 region is CASSQARQGVGYNEQFF. Written as DNA, the CDR3 is TGTGCCAGCAGCCAAGCAAGGCAGGGGGTAGGCTACAATGAGCAGTTCTTC.

This clone was recorded at least ten times. The chain carries TRBV5-1 and TRBJ1-3; 7 bases agree with TRBD1. Germline V gene data show CDR1 as SGHRS and CDR2 as YFSETQ. V lost 7 bases and J lost 0; bases outside the gene matches: 7. This CDR3 comprises 15 residues. CDR3 region: CASGMGQSSGNTIYF. The CDR3 DNA is TGCGCCAGCGGTATGGGACAGTCCTCTGGAAACACCATATATTTT.

This sequence joins TRBV29-1 and TRBJ2-7, with a possible D match to TRBD1 (6 bases). The CDR3 consists of 13 residues. The germline V gene has CDR1 SQVTM and CDR2 ANQGSEA. V was clipped by 4 bases and J by 0 bases, with 10 bases between them. The CDR3 DNA reads as TGCAGCGTTGTGTGGACAGACTCCTACGAGCAGTACTTC. As protein: CSVVWTDSYEQYF.

The chain recombines TRBV21-1 with TRBJ2-1; no check of the table's D call, TRBD2, against the DNA was made. TRBV21-1 is termed a pseudogene. This CDR3 contains 17 residues. This CDR3 reads CASSKELRGRAYNEQFF. DNA of the CDR3: TGTGCCAGCAGCAAAGAATTACGGGGGAGGGCCTACAATGAGCAGTTCTTC.

V gene TRBV29-1 combines with J gene TRBJ2-4, with 10 bases matching TRBD2. Trimming cost V 5 bases and J 8 bases; bases outside gene matches: 12. Germline CDR1 is SQVTM and CDR2 is ANQGSEA. CDR3 length equals 15 residues. The CDR3 loop reads CSVSDRASGRHIQYF. The CDR3 DNA is TGCAGCGTTTCCGATCGGGCTAGCGGGAGACACATTCAGTACTTC.

This chain joins TRBV7-3 and TRBJ2-3; no definite D call. The germline CDR1 and CDR2 sequences are SGHTA and FQGTGA. The CDR3 is 14 residues long. V lost 1 base, J lost 0 bases, and 5 bases lay in between. The CDR3: CASSLMGSTDTQYF. The CDR3 DNA reads as TGTGCCAGCAGCTTAATGGGCAGCACAGATACGCAGTATTTT.

This rearrangement joins TRBV7-2 to TRBJ1-5; TRBD1 is a possible D gene (6 bases). Germline values: CDR1 SGHTA, CDR2 FQGNSA. V was pared by 1 base and J by 4 bases, with 11 bases between. This CDR3 has 15 residues. The CDR3 nucleotides read TGTGCCAGCAGCTTAGTACTCGGACAGAATCAGCCCCAGCATTTT. Residues: CASSLVLGQNQPQHF.

This clone was seen only once. The V call is TRBV1, the J call TRBJ2-5; TRBD2 reflects the table's D call only, with no check against the DNA. TRBV1 is annotated as a pseudogene. The CDR3 has 15 amino acids. CDR3 nucleotide sequence: TGCACCAGCAGCCAAGCTCAACCTCGACTAGGGACCCAGTACTTC. Its translation: CTSSQAQPRLGTQYF.